One and the same sample provided the 27 T cell receptor beta chains below, sequenced in a study of cytomegalovirus exposure and HLA in healthy donors. This PCR relied on a set of 60 Vbeta primers and 13 Jbeta primers. Measured with immunoSEQ multiplex PCR; TCRdb has only the in-frame clones, and not every one. The sample carries around 150,000 clones, 70% to 90% recorded once. Sequencing was carried out using PBMCs. Receptor source: a young man in good health and CMV-seropositive.

The V and J genes are TRBV6-1 and TRBJ2-7, with TRBD1 as a possible D gene (5 bases). Between the trimmed V and J ends, which lost 7 bases and 2 bases, there was a span of 12 bases. The CDR3 loop spans 13 amino acids. The germline V gene has CDR1 MNHNS and CDR2 SASEGT. CDR3 in DNA: TGTGCCAGCACCATGACAGCCGCCTACGAGCAGTACTTC. Amino acid sequence: CASTMTAAYEQYF.

In this sample, this clone turned up once. This chain uses TRBV7-2 with TRBJ1-2, with TRBD1 identical over 9 bases. CDR1 is SGHTA and CDR2 is FQGNSA in the germline V gene. The junction had 13 bases not matched to a gene; V was cut back by 4 bases and J by 7 bases. This CDR3 has 16 residues. CDR3 DNA sequence: TGTGCCAGCAGCTCAGAAGGACAGGGGAGATGGAGTGGCTACACCTTC. The encoded protein is CASSSEGQGRWSGYTF.

The genes are TRBV4-1 and TRBJ1-2; 7 positions agree with TRBD1. The V gene's germline CDR1 is MGHRA and CDR2 YSYEKL. V lost 0 bases and J lost 4; bases outside the gene matches: 8. This CDR3 region has 16 residues. CDR3 nucleotides: TGCGCCAGCAGCCAAGATGGAACAGGGGCTGGCTATGGCTACACCTTC. Translation gives CASSQDGTGAGYGYTF.

Details on this clone: Other DNA sequences within the sample encode an identical CDR3. This rearrangement joins TRBV5-4 to TRBJ1-6, with 7 bases that match TRBD1. Germline CDR1 and CDR2: SGHNT and YYREEE (reference sequence). The J segment lost 6 bases and the V segment lost 3 bases, leaving 3 bases of the junction unmatched. This CDR3 region has 14 residues. CDR3 in amino acids: CASSWDRANSPLHF. CDR3 bases: TGTGCCAGCAGCTGGGACAGAGCTAATTCACCCCTCCACTTT.

The chain has TRBV10-3 and TRBJ2-5, with TRBD2 identical over 12 bases. The DNA end lines up better with TRBJ2-7; the J call may be wrong. The length of the CDR3 is 15 residues. CDR1 and CDR2 from the germline V gene are ENHRY and SYGVKD. CDR3 sequence: CAIRGLAGSSYEQYF. The DNA of the CDR3 is TGTGCCATCAGGGGACTAGCGGGCAGCTCCTACGAGCAGTACTTC.

This chain joins TRBV27 and TRBJ2-7; TRBD1 matches 7 bases. This CDR3 has 13 residues. The germline V gene encodes CDR1 MNHEY and CDR2 SMNVEV (reference sequence). The trim removed 2 bases at V and 10 bases at J, leaving 8 bases unmatched. CDR3: CASSLDRASYQYF. For the CDR3, the DNA is TGTGCCAGCAGTTTAGACAGGGCATCCTATCAGTACTTC.

The chain employs TRBV27 and TRBJ2-5; TRBD2 aligns across 7 bases. After removal of 3 bases from V and 5 bases from J, the junction contained 12 bases not matched to a gene. Germline values: CDR1 MNHEY, CDR2 SMNVEV (reference sequence). The CDR3 covers 16 residues. CDR3 coding DNA: TGTGCCAGCAGTTTTGTGAATCGGCGGGGGTTGGAGACCCAGTACTTC. The encoded protein is CASSFVNRRGLETQYF.

The chain recombines TRBV4-3 with TRBJ2-3, with 11 bases lining up with TRBD2. Germline CDR1 LGHNA, CDR2 YSLEER. Trimming cost V 1 base and J 2 bases; bases outside gene matches: 11. The CDR3 contains 19 residues. In nucleotides, the CDR3 is TGCGCCAGCAGCCAAGGAAGGGGATATAGCGGGGGGGACACAGATACGCAGTATTTT. Residues: CASSQGRGYSGGDTDTQYF.

J is TRBJ2-5 and V is TRBV5-4, with D possibly being TRBD1 (6 bases). Germline CDR1 reads SGHNT; CDR2 reads YYREEE (reference sequence). With 4 bases removed from V and 6 bases from J, the gap between germline ends came to 13 bases. The CDR3 spans 13 residues. The DNA of the CDR3 is TGTGCCAGCAGCAACAGGGCTTCGAAGACCCAGTACTTC. This codes for CASSNRASKTQYF.

This chain uses TRBV5-1 with TRBJ2-7, with a possible D match to TRBD2 (7 bases). CDR1 SGHRS and CDR2 YFSETQ come from the germline V gene. Deletions cut 4 bases from V and 4 bases from J, with 18 bases between. The CDR3 totals 15 residues. The CDR3, as DNA: TGCGCCAGCAGCGACCGCGGGGGCCCCGGGTACGAGCAGTACTTC. Protein: CASSDRGGPGYEQYF.

V usage is TRBV13 and J usage is TRBJ1-6; no reliable D call. Germline loops: CDR1 PRHDT, CDR2 FYEKMQ (reference sequence). The germline V and J ends were trimmed by 3 bases and 4 bases, with 10 bases remaining between them. CDR3 length: 15 amino acids. DNA of the CDR3: TGTGCCAGCAGCTTTTCAGGATTATATAATTCACCCCTCCACTTT. It codes for CASSFSGLYNSPLHF.

The V gene is TRBV5-6, the J gene TRBJ2-6; 8 nucleotides line up with TRBD1. V shed 5 bases and J 0 bases; nucleotides not matched to a gene: 4. The CDR3 has 16 residues. Germline V gene data show CDR1 as SGHDT and CDR2 as YYEEEE. The CDR3 DNA reads as TGTGCCAGCAGGACAGGGGTGGACTCTGGGGCCAACGTCCTGACTTTC. Its translation is CASRTGVDSGANVLTF.

The J gene is TRBJ1-3, the V gene TRBV25-1; TRBD1 matches 7 bases. The CDR3 totals 13 residues. Trimming cost V 6 bases and J 8 bases; bases outside gene matches: 7. Germline V gene lookup returns CDR1 MGHDK and CDR2 SYGVNS. DNA for the CDR3: TGTGCCAGCAGAGACAGGGAGGTAGACACCATATATTTT. Protein sequence: CASRDREVDTIYF.

This chain joins TRBV9 and TRBJ2-3; D perhaps matches TRBD2 (6 bases). Trimming pared 0 bases from V and 6 bases from J, leaving 20 bases between. The germline CDR1 and CDR2 sequences are SGDLS and YYNGEE. CDR3 length equals 17 residues. As DNA, the CDR3 is TGTGCCAGCAGCGTAGACCCCGGGACTCTGATAATGGATACGCAGTATTTT. This codes for CASSVDPGTLIMDTQYF.

The J gene is TRBJ2-5, the V gene TRBV4-3, with 9 nucleotides matching TRBD2. Germline CDR1 is LGHNA and CDR2 is YSLEER. Trimming took 2 bases from V and 5 from J; bases not matched to a gene: 6. This CDR3 has 15 amino acids. The CDR3 protein is CASSQTLAGVETQYF. The CDR3 nucleotides are TGCGCCAGCAGCCAAACCTTAGCGGGGGTGGAGACCCAGTACTTC.

The table lists this clone with a few counts. The chain recombines TRBV5-1 with TRBJ1-1; a weak D match, TRBD1 (5 bases). The CDR3 covers 12 residues. Trimming took off 2 bases at V and 8 bases at J, with 10 bases between the two ends. Germline V lookup: CDR1 SGHRS, CDR2 YFSETQ. CDR3 in DNA: TGCGCCAGCAGCTTAAAGGGGATCGAAGCTTTCTTT. It translates to CASSLKGIEAFF. The full variable domain, in which reference TRBV5-1 and TRBJ1-1 provide the parts outside the CDR3, is KAGVTQTPRYLIKTRGQQVTLSCSPISGHRSVSWYQQTPGQGLQFLFEYFSETQRNKGNFPGRFSGRQFSNSRSEMNVSTLELGDSALYLCASSLKGIEAFFGQGTRLTVV.

This clone was detected only once. The rearrangement links TRBV11-3 to TRBJ1-2, with 9 bases matching TRBD1. Germline V CDR1 and CDR2: SGHNT, YENEEA. V lost 4 bases, J lost 6 bases, and 3 bases stayed unmatched. The CDR3 is made up of 13 amino acids. CDR3: CASSSGQGHGYTF. The CDR3 DNA reads TGTGCCAGCAGCTCGGGACAGGGACATGGCTACACCTTC.

The genes are TRBV25-1 and TRBJ1-1; the D is unclear. The CDR3 sequence is 13 residues long. The V gene's germline CDR1 is MGHDK and CDR2 SYGVNS. V lost 7 bases and J 5 bases, leaving 14 bases between the germline ends. CDR3 bases: TGTGCCAGCACCCTAGGTTCCGGTACTGAAGCTTTCTTT. This gives the protein CASTLGSGTEAFF.

Remarks on this clone: Sequence at one end of the junction differs from germline and may be a read error. This sequence joins TRBV7-7 and TRBJ2-1; 10 bases line up with TRBD2. The CDR3 loop spans 15 amino acids. Germline loops: CDR1 SSHAT, CDR2 FNYEAQ (reference sequence). CDR3 in DNA: TGTGCTAGCAGCGAGGAGAGCGGGGGGGCTTATGAGCAGTTCTTC. As protein: CASSEESGGAYEQFF.

V gene TRBV2 combines with J gene TRBJ2-7, with D perhaps matching TRBD1 (5 bases). V lost 7 bases and J lost 3, with 13 bases in between. The CDR3 totals 13 residues. Germline V lookup: CDR1 SNHLY, CDR2 FYNNEI. The CDR3 DNA reads as TGTGCCAGCAACAAGGACATATACTACGAGCAGTACTTC. It specifies CASNKDIYYEQYF.

V gene TRBV2 combines with J gene TRBJ1-4, with D possibly matching TRBD1 (6 bases). Germline V CDR1 and CDR2: SNHLY, FYNNEI. Trimming pared 4 bases from V and 8 bases from J, leaving 14 bases between. This CDR3 is built from 14 residues. This CDR3 reads CASSADRSQEKLFF. Here the CDR3 DNA reads TGTGCCAGCAGTGCTGACAGGTCTCAGGAAAAACTGTTTTTT.

The J gene is TRBJ2-1, the V gene TRBV18; no definite D call. CDR1 is KGHSH and CDR2 is LQKENI in the germline V gene. The germline V and J ends were trimmed by 1 base and 6 bases, with 4 bases remaining between them. The CDR3 runs to 12 residues. CDR3 sequence: CASSPLSNEQFF. The CDR3 DNA sequence: TGTGCCAGCTCACCACTGAGCAATGAGCAGTTCTTC.

The chain combines TRBV9 with TRBJ2-2; D is uncertain. Germline loops: CDR1 SGDLS, CDR2 YYNGEE. Trimming removed 0 bases at V and 4 bases at J, with 4 bases between. The length of the CDR3 is 13 residues. CDR3 sequence: CASSVASTGELFF. For the CDR3, the DNA is TGTGCCAGCAGCGTAGCTTCCACCGGGGAGCTGTTTTTT.

This chain uses TRBV7-6 with TRBJ2-7; D might be TRBD1 (5 bases). Trimming shortened V by 5 bases and J by 1 base, and 9 bases separated the two germline ends. This CDR3 contains 13 residues. Germline V gives CDR1 SGHVS, CDR2 FNYEAQ. The CDR3 DNA is TGTGCCAGCAGCATGACAGCGTCCTACGAGCAGTACTTC. Protein: CASSMTASYEQYF.

The V and J genes are TRBV7-8 and TRBJ1-1; D is possibly TRBD1 (6 bases). From germline, CDR1 is SGHVS and CDR2 FQNEAQ. Between the trimmed V and J ends, which lost 0 bases and 0 bases, there was a span of 11 bases. The CDR3 spans 16 residues. The CDR3 reads CASSLATGPMNTEAFF. The CDR3 nucleotides read TGTGCCAGCAGCTTAGCGACAGGCCCTATGAACACTGAAGCTTTCTTT. The full variable domain, rest sourced from reference TRBV7-8 and TRBJ1-1, is GAGVSQSPRYKVAKRGQDVALRCDPISGHVSLFWYQQALGQGPEFLTYFQNEAQLDKSGLPSDRFFAERPEGSVSTLKIQRTQQEDSAVYLCASSLATGPMNTEAFFGQGTRLTVV.

The rearrangement links TRBV12-5 to TRBJ2-3; weak D call: TRBD2 (6 bases). Germline V gives CDR1 LGHNT, CDR2 FRNRAP. V was trimmed by 2 bases and J by 5 bases, leaving 11 bases between them. This CDR3 has 14 amino acids. CDR3 amino acids: CASGLLGGLDTQYF. Written as DNA, the CDR3 is TGTGCTAGTGGTTTGCTCGGAGGGTTAGATACGCAGTATTTT.

The J gene is TRBJ1-1, the V gene TRBV9, with a possible D match to TRBD1 (5 bases). This CDR3 contains 15 residues. The V end lost 4 bases, the J end lost 0 bases, and 13 bases lay between the germline ends. CDR1 and CDR2 (germline): SGDLS, YYNGEE. The CDR3 DNA reads as TGTGCCAGCAGCCCACGGGGACTTATGAACACTGAAGCTTTCTTT. Translating gives CASSPRGLMNTEAFF.